These T cell receptor beta chains were read from a single sample in a study of cytomegalovirus exposure and HLA in healthy donors. Some clones are missing from TCRdb's copy, which holds only in-frame ones; the method was immunoSEQ multiplex PCR. The table lists 210,000 or so clones, 75% to 80% of them singletons. Sequencing used PBMCs. The receptors originated from a man aged 18 to 30 in good health and CMV-seronegative. Both conserved end residues are trimmed from each CDR3.

TRBJ2-1 TRBV27 ASSLRGLGMASYNEQF
TRBJ1-1 TRBV9 ASSLGQGVRGTEAF
TRBJ1-5 TRBV5-1 ASSLKGDQPQH
TRBJ2-3 TRBV19 ASSTSGRTDTQY
TRBJ1-4 TRBV6-1 ASSQQGGTNEKLF
TRBJ1-2 TRBV6-1 ASSLEEGGDGYT
TRBJ2-2 TRBV29-1 SVGREFGGELF
TRBJ1-2 TRBV6-5 ASSSSDSGWGGYT
TRBJ2-7 TRBV5-5 ASSFGTGGYEQY
TRBJ2-7 TRBV19 ASKPNRDTGEQY
TRBJ2-5 TRBV5-4 ASRLGTSGREETQY
TRBJ1-6 TRBV11-2 ASSLGGQGYSPLH
TRBJ1-2 TRBV19 ASSAYSGNYGYT
TRBJ2-5 TRBV6-1 ASSLDRVRETQY
TRBJ1-1 TRBV7-9 ASSSSGVGTEAF
TRBJ2-1 TRBV29-1 SVPRGNEQF
TRBJ2-7 TRBV28 ASRGQGNSYEQY
TRBJ1-3 TRBV10-1 AIFRDSRGFENTIY
TRBJ1-2 TRBV6-1 ASRNGGSYGYT
TRBJ1-2 TRBV2 ASREWTDNYGYT
TRBJ1-2 TRBV30 AWGDAGGTYGYT
TRBJ2-1 TRBV6-1 ASKSLAGEQF
TRBJ2-3 TRBV2 ASSEAGDTDTQY
TRBJ2-1 TRBV27 ASSYPTGAPSSYNEQF
. TRBV4-3 ASSQGETSGLYEQY
TRBJ2-7 TRBV18 ASSPPGLPYEQY
TRBJ2-5 TRBV7-6 ASSKNPPGLAEQETQY
TRBJ1-1 TRBV7-9 ASSSGTGGYRGTEAF
TRBJ2-3 TRBV6-1 ASMRPPAGTQY
TRBJ2-4 TRBV12-5 ASGPGRDRIKNIQY
TRBJ1-1 TRBV10-3 AISDQEDTEAF
TRBJ2-3 TRBV19 ASCDSGTSGTDTQY
TRBJ2-7 TRBV4-1 ASSQEMVDGGEQY
TRBJ1-1 TRBV7-8 ASSLGLGQALVNEAF
TRBJ2-7 TRBV5-1 ASSLAMVGSYEQY
TRBJ2-7 TRBV5-4 ASSLDSREGHGF
TRBJ1-1 TRBV4-3 ASSQAGLEAF
TRBJ2-7 TRBV29-1 SVAGQTYEQY
TRBJ2-3 TRBV5-6 ASSLPGQGKNTQY
TRBJ2-3 TRBV30 AWRLQGAADTQY
TRBJ2-1 TRBV7-2 ASSLRSGLAHNEQF
TRBJ2-5 TRBV15 ATSRVQGFNGETQY
TRBJ1-4 TRBV5-1 ASSLGQGAANEKLF
TRBJ1-1 TRBV9 ASSPRDGAVTF
TRBJ2-1 TRBV7-7 ASSPRGGRDNEQF
TRBJ2-5 TRBV19 ASSNQGAIETQY
. TRBV10-3 AIRTGAYEQY
TRBJ2-7 TRBV7-9 ASSVRGTYEQY
TRBJ1-6 TRBV25-1 ASSGDRNNSPLH
TRBJ1-1 TRBV9 ASSVESSLNTEAF
TRBJ2-3 TRBV7-3 ASSLDSITDTQY